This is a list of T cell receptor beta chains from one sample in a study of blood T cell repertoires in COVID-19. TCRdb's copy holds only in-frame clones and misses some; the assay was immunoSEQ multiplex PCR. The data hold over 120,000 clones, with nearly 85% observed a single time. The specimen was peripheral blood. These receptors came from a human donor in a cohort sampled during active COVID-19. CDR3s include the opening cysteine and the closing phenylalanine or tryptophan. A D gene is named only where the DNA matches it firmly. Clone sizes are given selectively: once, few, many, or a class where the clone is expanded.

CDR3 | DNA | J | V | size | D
CASSQNRNQETQYF | TGCGCCAGCAGCCAAAACAGGAACCAAGAGACCCAGTACTTC | TRBJ2-5 | TRBV4-3 | . | .
CASSSLELTEKLFF | TGTGCCAGCAGTTCCCTAGAATTAACCGAAAAACTGTTTTTT | TRBJ1-4 | TRBV6-2/TRBV6-3 | . | .
CASSFVSGEADTQYF | TGTGCCAGCAGCTTTGTTTCGGGAGAAGCAGATACGCAGTATTTT | TRBJ2-3 | TRBV7-2 | . | .
CAIRSGQGRDTQYF | TGTGCCATCAGGTCGGGACAGGGGAGAGATACGCAGTATTTT | TRBJ2-3 | TRBV10-3 | few | TRBD1
CASSLGTENTEAFF | TGTGCCAGCAGCTTAGGGACAGAGAACACTGAAGCTTTCTTT | TRBJ1-1 | TRBV7-9 | . | .
CASSQDMMGLAVEDTQYF | TGTGCCAGCAGCCAAGACATGATGGGACTAGCAGTTGAGGATACGCAGTATTTT | TRBJ2-3 | TRBV3-1/TRBV3-2 | . | TRBD2
CASSIRLVGSEQFF | TGTGCCAGCAGCATAAGACTAGTCGGTTCGGAGCAGTTCTTC | TRBJ2-1 | TRBV11-3 | . | .
CASSLGTSGGAETQYF | TGTGCCAGCAGCTTGGGGACTAGCGGGGGGGCCGAGACCCAGTACTTC | TRBJ2-5 | TRBV7-2 | . | TRBD2
CASKSHQGDIQYF | TGTGCCAGCAAGAGCCACCAGGGGGACATTCAGTACTTC | TRBJ2-4 | TRBV6-6 | . | TRBD1
CASSYGTGLYGYTF | TGTGCCAGCAGTTACGGGACAGGGCTATATGGCTACACCTTC | TRBJ1-2 | TRBV6-2/TRBV6-3 | . | TRBD1
CASTGVAGANTGELFF | TGTGCCAGCACGGGAGTAGCGGGGGCGAACACCGGGGAGCTGTTTTTT | TRBJ2-2 | TRBV7-8 | . | TRBD2
CASSPTSGGNTGELFF | TGTGCCAGCAGCCCAACTAGCGGGGGGAACACCGGGGAGCTGTTTTTT | TRBJ2-2 | TRBV7-3 | . | TRBD2
CASRDIRSNQPQHF | TGTGCCAGTCGGGACATCCGTAGCAATCAGCCCCAGCATTTT | TRBJ1-5 | TRBV19 | . | .
CASSLGGQGPEKLFF | TGTGCCAGCAGCTTAGGTGGACAGGGACCTGAAAAACTGTTTTTT | TRBJ1-4 | TRBV11-3 | . | TRBD1
CASSPGLGYGYTF | TGTGCCAGTAGTCCAGGGTTGGGCTATGGCTACACCTTC | TRBJ1-2 | TRBV19 | . | .
CASRPAGEGEKLFF | TGTGCCAGCAGGCCTGCAGGGGAGGGTGAAAAACTGTTTTTT | TRBJ1-4 | TRBV6-5 | once | .
CASSYTTTGNGYTF | TGTGCCAGCAGTTACACGACGACAGGAAATGGCTACACCTTC | TRBJ1-2 | TRBV6-6 | . | .
CASSLDRGQNGYTF | TGTGCCAGCAGCTTAGACCGCGGACAGAATGGCTACACCTTC | TRBJ1-2 | TRBV11-3 | . | .
CASQQGVRRANYGYTF | TGTGCCAGTCAACAGGGGGTGCGTCGGGCTAACTATGGCTACACCTTC | TRBJ1-2 | TRBV19 | once | TRBD1
CASRGQGLATEAFF | TGTGCCAGCAGGGGCCAGGGTTTGGCCACTGAAGCTTTCTTT | TRBJ1-1 | TRBV2 | . | .
CASGQGVFDGYTF | TGTGCTAGTGGCCAAGGGGTATTCGACGGCTACACCTTC | TRBJ1-2 | TRBV12-5 | . | .
CASSFVGGSTEAFF | TGTGCCAGCAGCTTTGTGGGGGGGAGCACTGAAGCTTTCTTT | TRBJ1-1 | TRBV5-4 | . | .
CASSSRGLTNEKLFF | TGTGCCAGCAGTTCGAGGGGGCTGACTAATGAAAAACTGTTTTTT | TRBJ1-4 | TRBV27 | once | TRBD1
CASSQDLLGLAFF | TGTGCCAGCAGCCAAGATCTTTTGGGGCTAGCTTTCTTT | TRBJ1-1 | TRBV3-1/TRBV3-2 | once | .
CSGFPGGGGLGYTF | TGCAGTGGGTTCCCGGGAGGCGGGGGATTAGGCTACACCTTC | TRBJ1-2 | TRBV29-1 | . | .
CASSPPAGALTYNEQFF | TGTGCCAGCTCACCACCGGCGGGCGCTCTTACCTACAATGAGCAGTTCTTC | TRBJ2-1 | TRBV18 | . | .
CASRAGGLQQPQHF | TGTGCCAGCAGGGCAGGGGGCCTGCAACAGCCCCAGCATTTT | TRBJ1-5 | TRBV28 | . | TRBD1
CASRKLAPSTDTQYF | TGTGCCAGCAGAAAACTAGCGCCCAGCACAGATACGCAGTATTTT | TRBJ2-3 | TRBV7-9 | . | TRBD2
CASSPPGTGGEKLFF | TGTGCCAGCTCACCACCGGGGACAGGGGGCGAAAAACTGTTTTTT | TRBJ1-4 | TRBV18 | . | TRBD1
CASSYPGTDTQYF | TGTGCCAGCAGTTACCCCGGCACAGATACGCAGTATTTT | TRBJ2-3 | TRBV6-6 | . | .